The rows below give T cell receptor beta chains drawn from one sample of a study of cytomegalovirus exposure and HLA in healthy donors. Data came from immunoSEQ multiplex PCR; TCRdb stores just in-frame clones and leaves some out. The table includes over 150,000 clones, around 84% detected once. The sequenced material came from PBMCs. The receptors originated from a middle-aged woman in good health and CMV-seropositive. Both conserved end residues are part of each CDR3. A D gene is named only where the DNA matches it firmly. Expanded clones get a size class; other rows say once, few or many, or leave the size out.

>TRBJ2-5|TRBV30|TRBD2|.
CAWGPGLLKETQYF
TGTGCCTGGGGACCGGGACTATTAAAAGAGACCCAGTACTTC
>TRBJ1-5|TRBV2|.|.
CASTRDNYSNQPQHF
TGTGCCAGCACTAGGGACAATTATAGCAATCAGCCCCAGCATTTT
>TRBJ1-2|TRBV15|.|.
CATSRDPGNYGYTF
TGTGCCACCAGCAGGGACCCGGGAAACTATGGCTACACCTTC
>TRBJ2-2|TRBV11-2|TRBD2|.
CASSSPPWAGANTGELFF
TGTGCCAGCAGCTCGCCGCCTTGGGCGGGAGCTAACACCGGGGAGCTGTTTTTT
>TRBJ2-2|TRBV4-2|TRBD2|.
CASSPPGAGGAGELFF
TGTGCCAGCAGCCCCCCCGGCGCGGGAGGGGCGGGGGAGCTGTTTTTT
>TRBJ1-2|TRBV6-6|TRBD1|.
CASSRDRWDGYTF
TGTGCCAGCTCCCGGGACAGGTGGGATGGCTACACCTTC
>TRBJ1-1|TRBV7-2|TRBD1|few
CASSLGQGATEAFF
TGTGCCAGCAGCTTGGGACAGGGGGCTACTGAAGCTTTCTTT
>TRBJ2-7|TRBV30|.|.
CAWAGQFTYEQYF
TGTGCCTGGGCTGGACAGTTTACTTACGAGCAGTACTTC
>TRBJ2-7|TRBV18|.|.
CASSPNTIAQAANEQYF
TGTGCCAGCTCACCAAACACCATAGCACAGGCCGCTAACGAGCAGTACTTC
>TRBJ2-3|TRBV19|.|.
CASSIAAGTDTQYF
TGTGCCAGTAGTATAGCGGCGGGCACAGATACGCAGTATTTT
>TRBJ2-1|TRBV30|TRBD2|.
CAWSKFEREDNEQFF
TGTGCCTGGAGTAAATTCGAGCGGGAGGATAATGAGCAGTTCTTC
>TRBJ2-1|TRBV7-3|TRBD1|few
CASSLTGGQGGMNEQFF
TGTGCCAGCAGCTTAACAGGGGGACAGGGGGGGATGAATGAGCAGTTCTTC
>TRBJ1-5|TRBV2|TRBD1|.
CASRDRANQPQHF
TGTGCCAGCCGGGACAGGGCGAATCAGCCCCAGCATTTT
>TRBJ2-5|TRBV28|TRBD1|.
CASRLLGTGKETQYF
TGTGCCAGCAGACTCCTGGGGACAGGGAAAGAGACCCAGTACTTC
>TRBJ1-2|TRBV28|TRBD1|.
CASRTPQGANGYTF
TGTGCCAGCAGAACCCCGCAGGGGGCTAATGGCTACACCTTC
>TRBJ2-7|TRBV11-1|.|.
CASSLGYYSYEQYF
TGTGCCAGCAGCTTAGGCTACTACTCCTACGAGCAGTACTTC
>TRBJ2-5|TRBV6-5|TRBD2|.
CASSYMRTSGQEAQYF
TGTGCCAGCAGTTACATGAGGACTAGCGGACAAGAGGCCCAGTACTTC
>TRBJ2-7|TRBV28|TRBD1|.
CASRGQGGSYEQYF
TGTGCCAGCAGGGGACAGGGGGGATCCTACGAGCAGTACTTC
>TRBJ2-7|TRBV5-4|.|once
CASSPDTSYEQYF
TGTGCCAGCAGCCCCGACACCTCCTACGAGCAGTACTTC
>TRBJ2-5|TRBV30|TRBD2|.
CAWSPKGLAGGQTQYF
TGTGCCTGGAGTCCCAAGGGACTAGCGGGAGGACAGACCCAGTACTTC
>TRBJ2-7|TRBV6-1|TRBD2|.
CASRPGLAESYEQYF
TGTGCCAGCAGACCCGGACTAGCGGAAAGCTACGAGCAGTACTTC
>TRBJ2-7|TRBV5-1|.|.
CASSLEVSRIDYEQYF
TGCGCCAGCAGCCTGGAGGTTTCGCGGATCGACTACGAGCAGTACTTC
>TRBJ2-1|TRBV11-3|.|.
CASSPRWGQAGGEQFF
TGTGCCAGCAGCCCGAGGTGGGGACAAGCAGGTGGTGAGCAGTTCTTC
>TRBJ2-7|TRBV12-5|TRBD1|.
CASGPGTGGWDEQYF
TGTGCTAGTGGTCCGGGGACAGGCGGGTGGGACGAGCAGTACTTC
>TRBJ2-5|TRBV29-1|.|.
CSVQGRVGETQYF
TGCAGCGTACAGGGTAGAGTGGGGGAGACCCAGTACTTC
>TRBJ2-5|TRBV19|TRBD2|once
CASRKSGSETQYF
TGTGCCAGTAGGAAAAGCGGGAGTGAGACCCAGTACTTC
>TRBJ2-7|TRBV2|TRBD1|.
CATQGPTLYEQYF
TGTGCCACACAGGGGCCGACCTTATACGAGCAGTACTTC
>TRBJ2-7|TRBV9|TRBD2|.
CASSPGGAQLWDEQYF
TGTGCCAGCAGCCCGGGGGGAGCGCAACTGTGGGACGAGCAGTACTTC
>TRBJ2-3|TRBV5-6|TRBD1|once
CASSFSDRGTTDTQYF
TGTGCCAGCAGCTTCTCGGACAGGGGAACCACAGATACGCAGTATTTT
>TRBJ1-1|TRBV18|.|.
CASSPNRGSNTEAFF
TGTGCCAGCTCACCAAATAGGGGTTCGAACACTGAAGCTTTCTTT
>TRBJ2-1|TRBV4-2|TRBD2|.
CASSHQIFTTSGNYNEQFF
TGTGCCAGCAGCCACCAGATCTTCACCACTAGCGGGAACTACAATGAGCAGTTCTTC
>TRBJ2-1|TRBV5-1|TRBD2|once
CASSPRTSGSPYNEQFF
TGCGCCAGCAGCCCCAGGACTAGCGGGAGCCCCTACAATGAGCAGTTCTTC